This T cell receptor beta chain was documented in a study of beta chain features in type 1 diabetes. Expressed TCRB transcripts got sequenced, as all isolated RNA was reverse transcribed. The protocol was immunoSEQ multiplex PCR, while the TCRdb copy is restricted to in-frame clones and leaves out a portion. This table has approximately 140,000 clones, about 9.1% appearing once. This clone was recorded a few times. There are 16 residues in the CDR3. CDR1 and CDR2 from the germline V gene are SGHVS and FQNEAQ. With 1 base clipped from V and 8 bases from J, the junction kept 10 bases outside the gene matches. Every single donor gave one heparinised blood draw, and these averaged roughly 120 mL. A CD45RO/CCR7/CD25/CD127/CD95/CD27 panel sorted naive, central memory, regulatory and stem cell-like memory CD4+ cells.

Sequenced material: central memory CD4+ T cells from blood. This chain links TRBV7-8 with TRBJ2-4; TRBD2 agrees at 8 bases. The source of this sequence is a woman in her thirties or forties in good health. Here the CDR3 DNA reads TGTGCCAGCAGCTTAGTCGCGGGGGGCGCTTTCGACATTCAGTACTTC. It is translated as CASSLVAGGAFDIQYF.